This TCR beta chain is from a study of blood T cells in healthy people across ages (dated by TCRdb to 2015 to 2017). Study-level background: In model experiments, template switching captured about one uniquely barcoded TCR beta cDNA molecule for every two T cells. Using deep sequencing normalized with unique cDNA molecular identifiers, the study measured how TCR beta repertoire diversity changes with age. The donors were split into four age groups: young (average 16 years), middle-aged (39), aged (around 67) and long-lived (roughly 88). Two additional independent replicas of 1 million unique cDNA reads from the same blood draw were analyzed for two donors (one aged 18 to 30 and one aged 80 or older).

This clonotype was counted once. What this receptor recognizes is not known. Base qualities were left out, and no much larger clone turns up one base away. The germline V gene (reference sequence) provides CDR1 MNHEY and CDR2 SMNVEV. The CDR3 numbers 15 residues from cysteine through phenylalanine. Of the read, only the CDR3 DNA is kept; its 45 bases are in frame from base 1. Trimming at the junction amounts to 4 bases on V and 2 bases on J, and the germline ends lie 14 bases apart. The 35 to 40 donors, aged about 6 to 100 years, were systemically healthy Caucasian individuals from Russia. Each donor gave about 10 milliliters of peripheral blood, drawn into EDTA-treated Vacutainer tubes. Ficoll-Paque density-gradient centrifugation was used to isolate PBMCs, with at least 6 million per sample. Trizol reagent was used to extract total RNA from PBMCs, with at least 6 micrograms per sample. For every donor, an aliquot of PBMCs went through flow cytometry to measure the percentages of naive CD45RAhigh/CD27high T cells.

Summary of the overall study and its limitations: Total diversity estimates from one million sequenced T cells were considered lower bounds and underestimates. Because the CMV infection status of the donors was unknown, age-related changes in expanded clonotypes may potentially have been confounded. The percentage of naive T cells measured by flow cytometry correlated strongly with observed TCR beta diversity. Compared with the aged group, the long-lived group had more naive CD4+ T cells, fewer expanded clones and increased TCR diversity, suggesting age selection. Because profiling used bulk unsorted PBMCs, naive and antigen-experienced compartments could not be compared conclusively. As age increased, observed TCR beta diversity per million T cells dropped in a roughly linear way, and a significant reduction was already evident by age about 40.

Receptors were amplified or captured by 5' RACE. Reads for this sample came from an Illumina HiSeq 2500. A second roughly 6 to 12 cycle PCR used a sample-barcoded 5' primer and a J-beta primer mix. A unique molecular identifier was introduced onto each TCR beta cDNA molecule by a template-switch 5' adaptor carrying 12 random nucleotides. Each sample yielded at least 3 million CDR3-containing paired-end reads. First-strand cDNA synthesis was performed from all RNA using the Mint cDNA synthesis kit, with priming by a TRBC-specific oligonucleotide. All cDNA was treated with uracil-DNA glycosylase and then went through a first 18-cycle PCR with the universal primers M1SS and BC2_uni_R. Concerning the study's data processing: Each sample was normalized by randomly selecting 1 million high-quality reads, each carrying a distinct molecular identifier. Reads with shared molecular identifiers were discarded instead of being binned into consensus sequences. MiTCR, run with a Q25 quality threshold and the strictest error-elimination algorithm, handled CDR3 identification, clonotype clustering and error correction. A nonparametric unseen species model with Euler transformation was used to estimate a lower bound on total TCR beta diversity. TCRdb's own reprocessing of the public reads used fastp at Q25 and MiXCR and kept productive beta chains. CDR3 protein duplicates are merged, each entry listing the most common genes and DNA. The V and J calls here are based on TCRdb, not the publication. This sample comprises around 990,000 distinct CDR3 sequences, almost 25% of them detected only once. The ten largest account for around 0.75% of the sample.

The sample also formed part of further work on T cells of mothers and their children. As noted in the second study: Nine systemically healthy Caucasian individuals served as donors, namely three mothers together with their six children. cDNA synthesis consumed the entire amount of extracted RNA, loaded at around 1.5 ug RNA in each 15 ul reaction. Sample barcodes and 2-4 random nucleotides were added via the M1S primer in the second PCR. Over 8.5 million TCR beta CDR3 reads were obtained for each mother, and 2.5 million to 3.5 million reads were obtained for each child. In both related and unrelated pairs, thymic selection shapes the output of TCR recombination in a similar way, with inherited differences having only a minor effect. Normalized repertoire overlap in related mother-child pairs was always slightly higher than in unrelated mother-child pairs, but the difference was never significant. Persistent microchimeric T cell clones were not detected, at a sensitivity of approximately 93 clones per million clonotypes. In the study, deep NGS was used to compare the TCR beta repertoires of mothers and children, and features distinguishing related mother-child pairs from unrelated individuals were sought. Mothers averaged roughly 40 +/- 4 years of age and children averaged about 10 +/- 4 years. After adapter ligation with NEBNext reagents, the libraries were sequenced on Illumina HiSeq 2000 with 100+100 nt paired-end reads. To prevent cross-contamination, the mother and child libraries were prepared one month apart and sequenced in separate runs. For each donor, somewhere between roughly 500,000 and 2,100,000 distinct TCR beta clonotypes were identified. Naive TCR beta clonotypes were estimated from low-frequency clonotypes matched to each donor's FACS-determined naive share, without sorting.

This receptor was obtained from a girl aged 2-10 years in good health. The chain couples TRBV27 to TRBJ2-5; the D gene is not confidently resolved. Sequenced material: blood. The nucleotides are TGTGCCAGCAGTTACTATCCCAAGGGTCAAGAGACCCAGTACTTC. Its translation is CASSYYPKGQETQYF.